This T cell receptor beta chain was obtained from a study of Ad26.COV2.S vaccination and SARS-CoV-2 variants. Study in general: Donor was assigned to the Ad26.COV2.S arm of trial COV1001. Findings and limits, study-wide: Placebo recipients trailed vaccine recipients in spike-specific TCR breadth. The breadth of spike-specific CD8+ and CD4+ T cell responses after vaccination was reportedly substantial.

Method: immunoSEQ multiplex PCR; TCRdb's copy keeps in-frame clones and lacks some. In the table there are some 420,000 clones, roughly 90% of which are singletons. In regard to this clone: Its antigen is unknown.

Regarding treatment: roughly 20 received Ad26.COV2.S at low or high dose, single or two shots; about 5 received placebo; per-sample allocation not given. Vaccine and placebo recipients were sampled on day 63 after the first injection. Donation was by an adult aged 18-55 years who was in Boston. Germline V lookup: CDR1 SGHTA, CDR2 FQGNSA. V gave up 0 bases and J gave up 0 bases, with 13 bases separating them. This CDR3 comprises 17 residues. The chain is built from TRBV7-2 and TRBJ2-3; the D gene is possibly TRBD2 (7 bases). The source was peripheral blood, collected in a trial of Ad26.COV2.S vaccine versus placebo. The TCR was taken from a person between 18 and 65 years old who received the Ad26.COV2.S COVID-19 vaccine or a placebo. The CDR3 spells CASSLAVGGGSTDTQYF. In nucleotides, the CDR3 is TGTGCCAGCAGCTTAGCGGTAGGGGGGGGAAGCACAGATACGCAGTATTTT.